The TCR beta chain under discussion was sequenced for a study of blood T cell repertoires in COVID-19. For the study at large: Collection of acute and convalescent COVID-19 samples took place in the United States, Italy and Spain.

In the original workflow: Reference gene primers were amplified, and this amplification served to estimate nucleated cell counts. The method was immunoSEQ multiplex PCR; TCRdb's version includes in-frame clones alone and lacks a portion of them. V and J calls and clone size are as listed in that table; D and trimming were resolved from the DNA. The repertoire consists of some 50,000 clones, with around four fifths occurring once and the leading ten covering roughly 3%. With 5 bases removed from V and 5 bases from J, the gap between germline ends came to 21 bases. CDR1 and CDR2 from the germline V gene are SEHNR and FQNEAQ (reference sequence). The CDR3 runs to 16 residues.

This clonotype originated in a middle-aged man with acute or convalescent COVID-19. Sequences were obtained from peripheral blood. The chain carries TRBV7-9 and TRBJ2-5; D perhaps matches TRBD1 (6 bases). CDR3 bases: TGTGCCAGCAGCCACATAACCACAGGGTTACGGGAGACCCAGTACTTC. As protein: CASSHITTGLRETQYF.